This TCR beta chain was observed in a study of post-analysis software for immune sequencing data. Study results and caveats: Controls had significantly higher normalized Chao1 diversity than multiple sclerosis patients. Same-batch preparations were strongly co-clustered by F measure.

In regard to this clonotype: The antigen is undetermined.

Included in the TCR beta cDNA libraries were unique molecular identifiers. MiXCR was run by TCRdb on the PCR reads, yielding one entry per CDR3 protein. The sample lists about 820,000 distinct CDR3 sequences, around 53% occurring once. The sequenced sample was blood. This TCR came from a girl aged 10 to 17 with multiple sclerosis.

Here the CDR3 reads CSAGSVGGNIQYF. CDR3 coding DNA: TGCAGCGCCGGATCTGTGGGGGGAAACATTCAGTACTTC. The V call is TRBV29-1, the J call TRBJ2-7; possibly TRBD2 for D (6 bases). The last part of the DNA fits TRBJ2-4 better; the J call may be wrong. The CDR3 covers 13 residues. Per germline, CDR1 SQVTM and CDR2 ANQGSEA.